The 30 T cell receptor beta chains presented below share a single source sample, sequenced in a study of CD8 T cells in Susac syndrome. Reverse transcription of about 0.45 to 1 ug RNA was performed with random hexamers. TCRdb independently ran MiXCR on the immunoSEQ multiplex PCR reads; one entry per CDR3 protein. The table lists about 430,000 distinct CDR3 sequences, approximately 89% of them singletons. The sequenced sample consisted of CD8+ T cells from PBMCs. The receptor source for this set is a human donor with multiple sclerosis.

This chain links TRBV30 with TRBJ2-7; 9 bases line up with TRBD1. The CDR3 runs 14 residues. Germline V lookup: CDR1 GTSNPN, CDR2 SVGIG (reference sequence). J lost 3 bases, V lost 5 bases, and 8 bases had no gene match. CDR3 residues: CAWAPGQGLYEQYF. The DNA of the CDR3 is TGTGCCTGGGCTCCGGGACAGGGCCTCTACGAGCAGTACTTC.

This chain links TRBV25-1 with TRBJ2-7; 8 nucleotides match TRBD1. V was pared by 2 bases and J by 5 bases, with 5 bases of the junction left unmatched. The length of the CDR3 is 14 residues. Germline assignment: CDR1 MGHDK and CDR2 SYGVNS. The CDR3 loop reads CASSEPGTGHEQYF. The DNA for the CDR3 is TGTGCCAGCAGTGAACCCGGGACAGGCCACGAGCAGTACTTC.

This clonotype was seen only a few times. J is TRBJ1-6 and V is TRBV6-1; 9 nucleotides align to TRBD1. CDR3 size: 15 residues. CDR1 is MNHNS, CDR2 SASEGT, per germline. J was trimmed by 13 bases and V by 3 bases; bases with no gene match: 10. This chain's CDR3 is CASSDQTGQGFPLHF. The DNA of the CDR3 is TGTGCCAGCAGTGACCAGACGGGACAGGGTTTCCCCCTCCACTTT.

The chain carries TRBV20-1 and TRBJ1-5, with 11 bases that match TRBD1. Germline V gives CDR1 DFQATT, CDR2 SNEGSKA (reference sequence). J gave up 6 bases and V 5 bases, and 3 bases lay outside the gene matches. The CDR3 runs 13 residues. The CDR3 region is CSAGTGGTQPQHF. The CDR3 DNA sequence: TGCAGTGCTGGGACAGGGGGAACTCAGCCCCAGCATTTT.

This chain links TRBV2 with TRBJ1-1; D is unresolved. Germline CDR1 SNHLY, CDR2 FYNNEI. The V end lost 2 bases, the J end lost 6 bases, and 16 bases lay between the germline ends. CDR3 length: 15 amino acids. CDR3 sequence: CASSEREAGWPEAFF. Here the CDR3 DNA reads TGTGCCAGCAGTGAAAGGGAGGCCGGGTGGCCTGAAGCTTTCTTT.

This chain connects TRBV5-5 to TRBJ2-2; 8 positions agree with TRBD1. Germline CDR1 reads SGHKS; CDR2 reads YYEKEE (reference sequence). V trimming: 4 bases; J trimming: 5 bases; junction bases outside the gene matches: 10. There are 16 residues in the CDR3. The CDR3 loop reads CASSQSTGVLTGELFF. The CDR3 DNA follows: TGTGCCAGCAGCCAATCGACAGGGGTTTTAACCGGGGAGCTGTTTTTT. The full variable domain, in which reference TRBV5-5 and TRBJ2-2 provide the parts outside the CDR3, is DAGVTQSPTHLIKTRGQQVTLRCSPISGHKSVSWYQQVLGQGPQFIFQYYEKEERGRGNFPDRFSARQFPNYSSELNVNALLLGDSALYLCASSQSTGVLTGELFFGEGSRLTVL.

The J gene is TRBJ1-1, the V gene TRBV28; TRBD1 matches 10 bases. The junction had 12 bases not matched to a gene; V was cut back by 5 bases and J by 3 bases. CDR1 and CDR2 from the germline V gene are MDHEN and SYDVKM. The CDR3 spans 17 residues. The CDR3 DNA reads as TGTGCCAGCAGTCCTCACCTGACAGGGGGCCGGGACACTGAAGCTTTCTTT. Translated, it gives CASSPHLTGGRDTEAFF.

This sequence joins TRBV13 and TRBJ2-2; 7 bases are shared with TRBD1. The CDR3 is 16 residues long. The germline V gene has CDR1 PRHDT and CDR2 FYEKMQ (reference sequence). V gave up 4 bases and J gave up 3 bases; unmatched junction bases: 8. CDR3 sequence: CASSSTGAEDTGELFF. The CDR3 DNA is TGTGCCAGCAGCTCAACAGGGGCCGAGGACACCGGGGAGCTGTTTTTT.

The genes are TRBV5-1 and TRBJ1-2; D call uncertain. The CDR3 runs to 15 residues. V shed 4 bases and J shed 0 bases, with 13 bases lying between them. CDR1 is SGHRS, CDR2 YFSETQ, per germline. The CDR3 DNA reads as TGCGCCAGCAGCGCCTTGGTGGAGGCTAACTATGGCTACACCTTC. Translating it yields CASSALVEANYGYTF.

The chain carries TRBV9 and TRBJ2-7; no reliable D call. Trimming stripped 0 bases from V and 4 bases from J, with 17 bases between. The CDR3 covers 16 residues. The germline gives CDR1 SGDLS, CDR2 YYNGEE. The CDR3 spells CASSVEPGRGIYEQYF. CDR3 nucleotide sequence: TGTGCCAGCAGCGTAGAGCCCGGACGTGGGATATACGAGCAGTACTTC.

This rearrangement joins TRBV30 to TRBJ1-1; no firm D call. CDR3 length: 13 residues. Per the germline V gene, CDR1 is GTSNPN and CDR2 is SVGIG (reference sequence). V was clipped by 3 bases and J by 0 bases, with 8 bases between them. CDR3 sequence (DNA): TGTGCCTGGAGACAGATCATGAACACTGAAGCTTTCTTT. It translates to CAWRQIMNTEAFF.

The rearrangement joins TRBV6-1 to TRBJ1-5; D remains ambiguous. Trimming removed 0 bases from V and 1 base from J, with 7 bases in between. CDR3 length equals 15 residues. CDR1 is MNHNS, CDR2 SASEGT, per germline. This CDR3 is CASSEAVGSNQPQHF. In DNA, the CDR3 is TGTGCCAGCAGTGAAGCGGTTGGCAGCAATCAGCCCCAGCATTTT.

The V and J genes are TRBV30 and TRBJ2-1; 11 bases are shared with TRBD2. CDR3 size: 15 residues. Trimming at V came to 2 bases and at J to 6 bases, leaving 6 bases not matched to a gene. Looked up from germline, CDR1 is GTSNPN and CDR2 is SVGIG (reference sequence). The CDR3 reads CAWSTLGLAGNEQFF. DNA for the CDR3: TGTGCCTGGAGTACTCTTGGACTAGCGGGCAATGAGCAGTTCTTC.

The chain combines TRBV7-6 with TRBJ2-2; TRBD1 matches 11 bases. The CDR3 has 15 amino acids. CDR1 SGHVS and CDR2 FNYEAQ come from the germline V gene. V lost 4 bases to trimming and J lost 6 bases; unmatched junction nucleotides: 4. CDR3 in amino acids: CASSSWTGGPGELFF. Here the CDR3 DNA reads TGTGCCAGCAGCTCTTGGACAGGGGGCCCCGGGGAGCTGTTTTTT. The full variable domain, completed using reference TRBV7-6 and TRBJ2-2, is GAGVSQSPRYKVTKRGQDVALRCDPISGHVSLYWYRQALGQGPEFLTYFNYEAQQDKSGLPNDRFSAERPEGSISTLTIQRTEQRDSAMYRCASSSWTGGPGELFFGEGSRLTVL.

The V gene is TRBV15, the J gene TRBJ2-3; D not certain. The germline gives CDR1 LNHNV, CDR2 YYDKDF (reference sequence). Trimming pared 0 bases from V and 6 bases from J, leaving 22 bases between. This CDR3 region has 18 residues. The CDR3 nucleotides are TGTGCCACCAGCAGAGATCGGGTGGTTGGTGGCGATGGGGATACGCAGTATTTT. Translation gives CATSRDRVVGGDGDTQYF.

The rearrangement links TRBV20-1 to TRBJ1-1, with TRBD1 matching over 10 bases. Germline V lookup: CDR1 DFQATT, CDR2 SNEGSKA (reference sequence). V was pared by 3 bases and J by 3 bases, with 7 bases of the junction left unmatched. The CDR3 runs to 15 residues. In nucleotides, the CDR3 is TGCAGTGCTAGGGACCGACAGGGGGCCGACACTGAAGCTTTCTTT. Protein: CSARDRQGADTEAFF.

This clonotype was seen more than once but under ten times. The CDR3 nucleotides are TGTGCCAGCAGCTTACGGACGGGAGGGTCTGGGGCCAACGTCCTGACTTTC. As protein: CASSLRTGGSGANVLTF. The V gene is TRBV11-2, the J gene TRBJ2-6; 8 positions agree with TRBD2. The CDR3 has 17 amino acids. J was trimmed by 1 base and V by 2 bases; bases with no gene match: 4. Germline CDR1 SGHAT, CDR2 FQNNGV.

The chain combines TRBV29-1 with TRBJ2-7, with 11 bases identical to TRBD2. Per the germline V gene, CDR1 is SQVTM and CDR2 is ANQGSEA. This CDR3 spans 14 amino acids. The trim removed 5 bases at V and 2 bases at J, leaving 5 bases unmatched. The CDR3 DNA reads TGCAGCGTTTCTGGACTAGCGGGCACCTACGAGCAGTACTTC. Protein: CSVSGLAGTYEQYF.

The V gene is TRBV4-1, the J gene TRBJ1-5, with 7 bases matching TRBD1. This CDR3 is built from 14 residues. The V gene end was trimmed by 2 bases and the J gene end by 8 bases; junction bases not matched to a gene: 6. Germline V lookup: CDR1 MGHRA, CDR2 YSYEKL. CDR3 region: CASSQLYRGKPQHF. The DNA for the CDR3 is TGCGCCAGCAGCCAACTTTACAGGGGTAAGCCCCAGCATTTT.

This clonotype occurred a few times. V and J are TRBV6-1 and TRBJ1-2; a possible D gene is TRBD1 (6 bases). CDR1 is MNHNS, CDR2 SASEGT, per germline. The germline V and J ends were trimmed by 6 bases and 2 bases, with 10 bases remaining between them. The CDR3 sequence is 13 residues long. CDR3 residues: CASSPGTNYGYTF. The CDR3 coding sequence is TGTGCCAGCAGCCCCGGGACAAACTATGGCTACACCTTC.

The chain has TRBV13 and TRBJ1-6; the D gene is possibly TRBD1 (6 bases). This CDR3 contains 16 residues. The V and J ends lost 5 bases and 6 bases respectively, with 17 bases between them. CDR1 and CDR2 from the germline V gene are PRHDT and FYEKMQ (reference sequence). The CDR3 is CASSPTGGRPNSPLHF. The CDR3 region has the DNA TGTGCCAGCAGCCCTACCGGGGGCAGGCCTAATTCACCCCTCCACTTT.

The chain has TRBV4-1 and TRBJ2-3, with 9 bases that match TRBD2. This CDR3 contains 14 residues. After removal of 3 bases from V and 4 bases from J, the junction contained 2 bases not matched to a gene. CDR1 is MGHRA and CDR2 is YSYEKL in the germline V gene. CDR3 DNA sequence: TGCGCCAGCAGCCATAGCGGGAGCGCAGATACGCAGTATTTT. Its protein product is CASSHSGSADTQYF.

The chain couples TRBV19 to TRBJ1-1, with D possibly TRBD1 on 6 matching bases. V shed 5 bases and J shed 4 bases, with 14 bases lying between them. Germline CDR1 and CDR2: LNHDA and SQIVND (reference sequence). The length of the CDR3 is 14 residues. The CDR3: CASSPGGVGTEAFF. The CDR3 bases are TGTGCCAGTAGTCCTGGGGGCGTGGGCACTGAAGCTTTCTTT.

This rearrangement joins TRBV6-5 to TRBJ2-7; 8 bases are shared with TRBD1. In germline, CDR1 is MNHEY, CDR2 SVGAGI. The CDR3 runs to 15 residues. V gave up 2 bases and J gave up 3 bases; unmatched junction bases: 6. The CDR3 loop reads CASSYTYGQGYEQYF. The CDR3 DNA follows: TGTGCCAGCAGTTACACATATGGACAGGGCTACGAGCAGTACTTC.

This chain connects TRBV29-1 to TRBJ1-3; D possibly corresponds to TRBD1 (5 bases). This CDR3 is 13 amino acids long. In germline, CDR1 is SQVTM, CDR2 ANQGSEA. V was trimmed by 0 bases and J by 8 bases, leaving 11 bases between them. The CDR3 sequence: CSVEEQARDTIYF. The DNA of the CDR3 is TGCAGCGTTGAAGAACAGGCACGGGACACCATATATTTT.

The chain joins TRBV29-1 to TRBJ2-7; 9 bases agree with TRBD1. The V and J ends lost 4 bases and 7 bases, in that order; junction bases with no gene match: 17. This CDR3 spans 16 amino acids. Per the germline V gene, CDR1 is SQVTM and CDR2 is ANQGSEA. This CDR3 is CSVGGASTGTGIEQYF. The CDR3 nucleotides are TGCAGCGTTGGGGGTGCGTCCACCGGGACAGGGATTGAGCAGTACTTC.

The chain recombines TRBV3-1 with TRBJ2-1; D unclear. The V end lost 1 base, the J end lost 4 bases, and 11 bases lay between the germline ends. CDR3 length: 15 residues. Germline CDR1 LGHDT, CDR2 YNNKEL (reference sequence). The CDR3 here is CASSQGGNWYNEQFF. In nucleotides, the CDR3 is TGTGCCAGCAGCCAAGGCGGAAACTGGTACAATGAGCAGTTCTTC.

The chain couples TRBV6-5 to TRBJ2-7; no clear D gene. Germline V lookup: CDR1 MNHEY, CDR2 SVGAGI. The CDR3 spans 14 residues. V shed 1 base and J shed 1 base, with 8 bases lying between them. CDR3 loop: CASSYFEDSYEQYF. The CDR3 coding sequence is TGTGCCAGCAGTTACTTTGAAGATTCCTACGAGCAGTACTTC.

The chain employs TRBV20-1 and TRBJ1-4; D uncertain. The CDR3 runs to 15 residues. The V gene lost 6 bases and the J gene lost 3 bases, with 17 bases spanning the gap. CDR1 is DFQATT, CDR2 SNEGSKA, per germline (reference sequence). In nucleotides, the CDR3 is TGCAGTGCCAACTCTAACCCGGGATCTAATGAAAAACTGTTTTTT. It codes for CSANSNPGSNEKLFF.

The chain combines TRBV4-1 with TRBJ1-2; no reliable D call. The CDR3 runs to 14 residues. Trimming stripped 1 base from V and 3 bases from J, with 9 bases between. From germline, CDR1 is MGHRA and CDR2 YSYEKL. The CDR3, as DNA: TGCGCCAGCAGCCAAGCCCGTGAGGACTATGGCTACACCTTC. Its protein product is CASSQAREDYGYTF.